Described below is a single T cell receptor beta chain sequence and its context. Its target is not known. This entry is derived from a study of Ad26.COV2.S vaccination and SARS-CoV-2 variants. Study overall: By the intramuscular route, Ad26.COV2.S was given once, or twice 56 days apart. General study results and limits: Substantial post-vaccination breadth of spike-specific CD8+ and CD4+ T cell responses was reported. Vaccine and placebo groups showed comparable non-spike TCR breadth.

Specified treatment: roughly 18 received Ad26.COV2.S at low or high dose, single or two shots; about 5 received placebo; per-sample allocation not given. All samples were drawn on day 63, counting from the first vaccine or placebo injection. The shot given was an Ad26 vector that makes Wuhan-strain SARS-CoV-2 spike. Clones were sequenced by immunoSEQ multiplex PCR, and TCRdb holds only the in-frame ones, with some missing. The sample yields some 340,000 clones, around 81% seen once. The sequencing here drew on peripheral blood, taken in a trial of Ad26.COV2.S vaccine versus placebo. This receptor was obtained from a person aged 18-60 years who received the Ad26.COV2.S COVID-19 vaccine or a placebo.

The CDR3 region has the DNA TGTGCCAGCGCCCGTAGGCAGGGTCCCTACGAGCAGTACTTC. This gives the protein CASARRQGPYEQYF. The chain links TRBV7-3 to TRBJ2-7; a weak D match, TRBD1 (5 bases). Between the trimmed V and J ends, which lost 8 bases and 2 bases, there was a span of 16 bases. From germline, CDR1 is SGHTA and CDR2 FQGTGA. This CDR3 has 14 residues.